The 21 T cell receptor beta chains in this list originate from one sample, sequenced in a study of shared clonotypes between healthy human individuals. Here immunoSEQ multiplex PCR was the method, and the copy in TCRdb shows in-frame clones only, minus some. The sample lists roughly 2.6 million clones, over 85% occurring once. Sequencing used naive CD4+ T cells sorted from blood. Subset here: CD45RA+ positively selected. The receptor set was obtained from a man aged 18 to 30 in good health.

This chain connects TRBV6-1 to TRBJ2-1; D not certain. The CDR3 length is 13 residues. V was trimmed by 0 bases and J by 7 bases, leaving 7 bases between them. CDR1 and CDR2 (germline): MNHNS, SASEGT. As DNA, the CDR3 is TGTGCCAGCAGTGAAGCGCCCTGGAATGAGCAGTTCTTC. It yields the protein CASSEAPWNEQFF.

The V call is TRBV6-5, the J call TRBJ2-2; 10 bases align to TRBD2. V was clipped by 4 bases and J by 7 bases; unmatched bases: 9. CDR1 MNHEY and CDR2 SVGAGI come from the germline V gene. The CDR3 consists of 16 residues. The DNA of the CDR3 is TGTGCCAGCAGTTTCGGCCTAGCGGGAGTATACGGGGAGCTGTTTTTT. Translating gives CASSFGLAGVYGELFF.

The chain employs TRBV10-3 and TRBJ2-3, with D perhaps assigned TRBD1 or TRBD2 (6 bases each). Germline assignment: CDR1 ENHRY and CDR2 SYGVKD. CDR3 size: 16 residues. Trimming cost V 0 bases and J 7 bases, with 17 bases left between them. The CDR3 coding sequence is TGTGCCATCAGTGAGTCGAATAGGGGGGTTGATAATACGCAGTATTTT. It codes for CAISESNRGVDNTQYF.

This chain joins TRBV19 and TRBJ1-1; the D gene is possibly TRBD1 (5 bases). Trimming left V 5 bases short and J 8 bases short, with 21 bases between. This CDR3 contains 15 residues. Germline values: CDR1 LNHDA, CDR2 SQIVND (reference sequence). CDR3 in amino acids: CASSSSGHSAPEAFF. The DNA of the CDR3 is TGTGCCAGTAGTTCCTCGGGGCACTCCGCCCCCGAAGCTTTCTTT. Supplemented by reference TRBV19 and TRBJ1-1, the full variable domain reads DGGITQSPKYLFRKEGQNVTLSCEQNLNHDAMYWYRQDPGQGLRLIYYSQIVNDFQKGDIAEGYSVSREKKESFPLTVTSAQKNPTAFYLCASSSSGHSAPEAFFGQGTRLTVV.

In the case of this clone: Sequence at one end of the junction differs from germline and may be a read error. This chain joins TRBV7-7 and TRBJ2-7; TRBD1 matches at 9 bases. CDR3 length: 17 amino acids. Germline values: CDR1 SSHAT, CDR2 FNYEAQ (reference sequence). As DNA, the CDR3 is TGTGCTAGCAGCTTTAGAGGGGGGAACAGGGGGCAGTACGAGCAGTACTTC. This sequence encodes CASSFRGGNRGQYEQYF. Full variable domain (outside the CDR3, taken from reference TRBV7-7 and TRBJ2-7): GAGVSQSPRYKVTKRGQDVTLRCDPISSHATLYWYQQALGQGPEFLTYFNYEAQPDKSGLPSDRFSAERPEGSISTLTIQRTEQRDSAMYRCASSFRGGNRGQYEQYFGPGTRLTVT.

J is TRBJ1-5 and V is TRBV28; TRBD1 aligns across 7 bases. CDR1 MDHEN and CDR2 SYDVKM come from the germline V gene. This CDR3 is 16 amino acids long. The ends lost 7 bases at V and 0 bases at J; junction bases unmatched: 9. The CDR3 reads CASIHDREYSNQPQHF. Written as DNA, the CDR3 is TGTGCCAGCATTCATGACAGGGAGTATAGCAATCAGCCCCAGCATTTT.

The chain carries TRBV9 and TRBJ2-2; 8 nucleotides align to TRBD1. The CDR3 loop spans 19 amino acids. Germline trimming cut 3 bases from V and 4 bases from J; bases unmatched to any gene: 17. In germline, CDR1 is SGDLS, CDR2 YYNGEE. CDR3 in amino acids: CASSGRSRGPSSGTGELFF. As DNA, the CDR3 is TGTGCCAGCAGCGGACGAAGCAGGGGGCCCTCCTCAGGCACCGGGGAGCTGTTTTTT.

This chain connects TRBV5-1 to TRBJ2-1, with unresolved D. V was clipped by 2 bases and J by 2 bases, with 11 bases between them. The CDR3 runs 15 residues. Germline V gene data show CDR1 as SGHRS and CDR2 as YFSETQ. CDR3 in DNA: TGCGCCAGCAGCTTTGGGCCGAACCCCTACAATGAGCAGTTCTTC. Residues: CASSFGPNPYNEQFF.

V and J are TRBV5-4 and TRBJ2-3; 8 nucleotides match TRBD1. CDR3 length: 16 residues. Germline loops: CDR1 SGHNT, CDR2 YYREEE (reference sequence). The ends lost 4 bases at V and 2 bases at J; junction bases unmatched: 9. The CDR3 DNA reads as TGTGCCAGCAGCCGGACGGGGACAGGATACACAGATACGCAGTATTTT. Translation gives CASSRTGTGYTDTQYF.

The V and J genes are TRBV9 and TRBJ2-3; D possibly matches TRBD1 or TRBD2 (5 bases each). V was shortened by 2 bases and J by 6 bases, with 16 bases between the two germline ends. From germline, CDR1 is SGDLS and CDR2 YYNGEE. CDR3 length: 15 amino acids. Here the CDR3 reads CASSVWDQIGDTQYF. The CDR3 DNA follows: TGTGCCAGCAGCGTTTGGGACCAAATCGGCGATACGCAGTATTTT.

This clone came up once. The rearrangement links TRBV28 to TRBJ2-1, with 10 nucleotides matching TRBD1. The CDR3 contains 15 residues. The germline V gene has CDR1 MDHEN and CDR2 SYDVKM. The trim removed 6 bases at V and 4 bases at J, leaving 6 bases unmatched. CDR3 residues: CASSPGTGVYNEQFF. CDR3 sequence (DNA): TGTGCCAGCAGCCCCGGGACAGGGGTTTACAATGAGCAGTTCTTC.

The count of this clone is one. This rearrangement joins TRBV7-8 to TRBJ1-5; D is unresolved. Trimming took off 1 base at V and 6 bases at J, with 13 bases between the two ends. The CDR3 has 15 residues. CDR1 is SGHVS and CDR2 is FQNEAQ in the germline V gene. CDR3 sequence (DNA): TGTGCCAGCAGCTTAGAGGGAGGGAGAGGTCAGCCCCAGCATTTT. It yields the protein CASSLEGGRGQPQHF.

Here the CDR3 DNA reads TGTGCCAGCTCACCGGCGTCCGGGACAGCCTCCTACGAGCAGTACTTC. It is translated as CASSPASGTASYEQYF. The gene calls are TRBV18 and TRBJ2-7, with 7 bases matching TRBD1. In germline, CDR1 is KGHSH, CDR2 LQKENI. The CDR3 sequence is 16 residues long. Losses at the gene ends were 3 bases for V and 0 bases for J; bases not matched to a gene: 8.

This sequence joins TRBV11-3 and TRBJ2-3, with 7 bases matching TRBD2. Germline CDR1 and CDR2: SGHNT and YENEEA. This CDR3 is built from 17 residues. Unmatched junction bases numbered 11, after V lost 5 bases and J lost 0 bases. CDR3 in amino acids: CASSRVLSSGSTDTQYF. The CDR3 coding sequence is TGTGCCAGCAGCCGCGTCCTCAGTAGCGGGAGCACAGATACGCAGTATTTT.

This rearrangement joins TRBV9 to TRBJ2-4, with D hard to call. The CDR3 sequence is 13 residues long. CDR1 SGDLS and CDR2 YYNGEE come from the germline V gene. Trimming took off 0 bases at V and 5 bases at J, with 6 bases between the two ends. The CDR3 DNA reads TGTGCCAGCAGCGTAGGTGGCGAAAACATTCAGTACTTC. This translates into CASSVGGENIQYF.

This chain links TRBV18 with TRBJ1-1; no firm D call. CDR1 KGHSH and CDR2 LQKENI come from the germline V gene. V lost 3 bases, J lost 0 bases, and 11 bases lay in between. The CDR3 extends over 15 amino acids. The CDR3 sequence is CASSPLQRMNTEAFF. In DNA form, the CDR3 reads TGTGCCAGCTCACCCTTACAGAGAATGAACACTGAAGCTTTCTTT.

This chain uses TRBV5-4 with TRBJ2-3; D remains unclear. Trimming stripped 0 bases from V and 2 bases from J, with 10 bases between. This CDR3 is 15 amino acids long. Germline assignment: CDR1 SGHNT and CDR2 YYREEE (reference sequence). CDR3 residues: CASSLEGQVTDTQYF. The CDR3 DNA reads as TGTGCCAGCAGCTTGGAAGGGCAGGTCACAGATACGCAGTATTTT.

The rearrangement joins TRBV6-1 to TRBJ1-5; 9 bases agree with TRBD1. The CDR3 is 15 amino acids. CDR1 is MNHNS and CDR2 is SASEGT in the germline V gene. J was trimmed by 7 bases and V by 5 bases; bases with no gene match: 9. The CDR3 nucleotides are TGTGCCAGCAGTCTGGACAGGGGAATGAGGCAGCCCCAGCATTTT. Translation gives CASSLDRGMRQPQHF.

The rearrangement joins TRBV5-4 to TRBJ1-6; perhaps TRBD1 as D (6 bases). The CDR3 extends over 15 amino acids. The V gene lost 4 bases and the J gene lost 8 bases, with 16 bases spanning the gap. From germline, CDR1 is SGHNT and CDR2 YYREEE (reference sequence). The CDR3: CASSRSGDGDSPLHF. The CDR3 nucleotides read TGTGCCAGCAGCAGATCAGGGGATGGGGATTCACCCCTCCACTTT.

The chain links TRBV2 to TRBJ2-3; 9 bases agree with TRBD2. Per the germline V gene, CDR1 is SNHLY and CDR2 is FYNNEI. The CDR3 consists of 16 residues. V dropped 6 bases and J dropped 1; count of bases not matched to a gene: 8. This CDR3 reads CASSLRASGGTDTQYF. The CDR3 bases are TGTGCCAGCAGCCTGAGGGCTAGCGGGGGCACAGATACGCAGTATTTT.

The gene calls are TRBV5-1 and TRBJ2-2, with D maybe TRBD1 (6 bases). Germline values: CDR1 SGHRS, CDR2 YFSETQ. Trimming took 4 bases from V and 4 from J, leaving 14 bases between them. The CDR3 runs 15 residues. DNA of the CDR3: TGCGCCAGCAGCACAATACAGGGTGCCACCGGGGAGCTGTTTTTT. This encodes CASSTIQGATGELFF.